This TCR beta chain was sequenced in a study of cytomegalovirus exposure and HLA in healthy donors. The CDR3 consists of 15 residues. V was pared by 0 bases and J by 3 bases, with 1 base of the junction left unmatched. CDR1 and CDR2 from the germline V gene are SGHTS and YDEGEE. This PCR relied on a set of 60 Vbeta primers and 13 Jbeta primers. Assay: immunoSEQ multiplex PCR; the TCRdb copy retains only in-frame clones and omits some. Of roughly 110,000 clones detected, 65% to 80% appear once; the ten largest clones hold 3% to 4%. Study-wide findings and caveats: Certain indistinguishable V segments, among them TRBV6-2 and TRBV6-3, were excluded.

A word on this clone: What it binds is not known.

The sequence was obtained from a man in his fifties or sixties in good health and CMV-seronegative. This chain uses TRBV5-8 with TRBJ1-3; 9 bases are a match to TRBD1. Sequenced input: PBMCs. CDR3 DNA: TGTGCCAGCAGCTTGGGGGACAGGGTTGGAAACACCATATATTTT. Its translation is CASSLGDRVGNTIYF.